These 11 T cell receptor beta chains share one sample of origin, sequenced in a study of cytomegalovirus exposure and HLA in healthy donors. Primers included in the PCR were 60 Vbeta and 13 Jbeta primers. The method was immunoSEQ multiplex PCR; TCRdb's version includes in-frame clones alone and lacks a portion of them. This table holds about 150,000 clones, 65% to 85% found once. The sample consisted of PBMCs. These receptors were obtained from a male donor in good health and CMV-seronegative.

The chain combines TRBV5-6 with TRBJ2-7, with D hard to call. The CDR3 covers 15 residues. Germline V gene sequence: CDR1 SGHDT, CDR2 YYEEEE. Between the trimmed V and J ends, which lost 4 bases and 0 bases, there was a span of 14 bases. The CDR3 loop reads CASSPGPLSSYEQYF. CDR3 bases: TGTGCCAGCAGCCCAGGTCCCTTAAGCTCCTACGAGCAGTACTTC.

This chain uses TRBV18 with TRBJ1-5, with D possibly being TRBD1 (5 bases). V dropped 5 bases and J dropped 6 bases, with 11 bases sitting between them. Looked up from germline, CDR1 is KGHSH and CDR2 is LQKENI. This CDR3 has 13 residues. The DNA of the CDR3 is TGTGCCAGCTCAGATTCGGGGGGTCAGCCCCAGCATTTT. Protein: CASSDSGGQPQHF.

The chain uses TRBV4-3 and TRBJ2-5; a weak D match, TRBD1 (6 bases). The J call may not be correct, given that the DNA end is closer to TRBJ2-7. This CDR3 comprises 16 residues. Germline loops: CDR1 LGHNA, CDR2 YSLEER. Here the CDR3 reads CASSQVLSAGAYEQYF. The CDR3 DNA is TGCGCCAGCAGCCAAGTGCTCTCGGCAGGGGCCTACGAGCAGTACTTC.

The genes are TRBV4-1 and TRBJ1-4, with D perhaps matching TRBD1 (5 bases). The V and J ends lost 1 base and 0 bases respectively, with 6 bases between them. The germline V gene has CDR1 MGHRA and CDR2 YSYEKL. The CDR3 contains 15 residues. CDR3 in DNA: TGCGCCAGCAGCCAAGTACAGGCAACTAATGAAAAACTGTTTTTT. Its protein is CASSQVQATNEKLFF.

The chain combines TRBV27 with TRBJ2-7, with 7 bases fitting TRBD1. CDR1 is MNHEY and CDR2 is SMNVEV in the germline V gene (reference sequence). The trim removed 3 bases at V and 0 bases at J, leaving 2 bases unmatched. CDR3 length: 14 amino acids. The CDR3 DNA reads as TGTGCCAGCAGTTTTGGGGACAGCTCCTACGAGCAGTACTTC. Residues: CASSFGDSSYEQYF.

V gene TRBV6-5 combines with J gene TRBJ2-2, with TRBD2 matching over 9 bases. The CDR3 is made up of 15 amino acids. Germline-derived CDR1 and CDR2 are MNHEY and SVGAGI. V dropped 6 bases and J dropped 0; count of bases not matched to a gene: 2. The CDR3 reads CASSRGGANTGELFF. The CDR3 nucleotides are TGTGCCAGCAGCCGCGGGGGGGCGAACACCGGGGAGCTGTTTTTT.

The V call is TRBV28, the J call TRBJ2-3; D gene uncertain. Trimming shortened V by 3 bases and J by 7 bases, and 5 bases separated the two germline ends. Germline CDR1 is MDHEN and CDR2 is SYDVKM. This CDR3 region has 11 residues. The DNA for the CDR3 is TGTGCCAGCAGTTTCTTAAATACGCAGTATTTT. Protein product: CASSFLNTQYF.

This chain joins TRBV2 and TRBJ1-1; D is perhaps TRBD1 (6 bases). This CDR3 has 15 amino acids. V lost 6 bases, J lost 3 bases, and 17 bases lay in between. The germline V gene has CDR1 SNHLY and CDR2 FYNNEI. CDR3 residues: CASRGGGAVDTEAFF. In DNA, the CDR3 is TGTGCCAGCAGAGGGGGGGGCGCAGTCGACACTGAAGCTTTCTTT.

V and J are TRBV6-5 and TRBJ1-5; a weak D match, TRBD1 (6 bases). CDR1 MNHEY and CDR2 SVGAGI come from the germline V gene. The V end lost 2 bases, the J end lost 2 bases, and 7 bases lay between the germline ends. The CDR3 length is 14 residues. The CDR3 reads CASSYAGGNQPQHF. As DNA, the CDR3 is TGTGCCAGCAGTTACGCAGGGGGCAATCAGCCCCAGCATTTT.

The chain has TRBV6-6 and TRBJ1-2; 9 bases align to TRBD1. The CDR3 has 16 residues. The ends lost 5 bases at V and 8 bases at J; junction bases unmatched: 15. CDR1 and CDR2 from the germline V gene are MNHNY and SVGAGI (reference sequence). CDR3 nucleotide sequence: TGTGCCAGCAGTCCACCGGGACAGGGAAGAGGATGGGGCTACACCTTC. It specifies CASSPPGQGRGWGYTF.

The chain combines TRBV25-1 with TRBJ1-4; D remains unclear. The CDR3 totals 17 residues. The ends were cut back, 3 bases at V and 0 bases at J, with 14 bases in the middle. From germline, CDR1 is MGHDK and CDR2 SYGVNS. The CDR3 bases are TGTGCCAGCAGTGATCTATCCAGCGAGGCAACTAATGAAAAACTGTTTTTT. Translation gives CASSDLSSEATNEKLFF. The variable domain in full, completed from reference TRBV25-1 and TRBJ1-4, reads EADIYQTPRYLVIGTGKKITLECSQTMGHDKMYWYQQDPGMELHLIHYSYGVNSTEKGDLSSESTVSRIRTEHFPLTLESARPSHTSQYLCASSDLSSEATNEKLFFGSGTQLSVL.